The sequence of this T cell receptor beta chain was determined in a study of blood T cell repertoires in COVID-19. Overall study: T cells, B-cell-depleted T cells, or PBMCs provided the cDNA or gDNA that served as material.

This clone was observed a handful of times. Under the authors' procedure: The assay estimated nucleated cells by amplifying reference gene primers. The protocol was immunoSEQ multiplex PCR, while the TCRdb copy is restricted to in-frame clones and leaves out a portion. From that table come the V and J calls and clone size; the DNA was used to work out D and trimming. The sample yields over 350,000 clones, 85% to 90% seen once. The CDR3 is 16 residues long. The germline V gene has CDR1 SNHLY and CDR2 FYNNEI. Between the trimmed V and J ends, which lost 6 bases and 0 bases, there was a span of 18 bases. Ages ranged from 18 to 89 years, with residence in about 23 US areas.

The TCR originated in a woman aged 18-35 years who had recovered from COVID-19. Sequencing input: PBMCs or T cells enriched from blood (not recorded which). V gene TRBV2 combines with J gene TRBJ2-7, with D perhaps matching TRBD2 (6 bases). The CDR3 DNA follows: TGTGCCAGCAGGGACTCGGGACTGACGAGCTCCTACGAGCAGTACTTC. Its translation is CASRDSGLTSSYEQYF.